Below are 23 T cell receptor beta chains sequenced from a single sample in a study of CD8+CD57+ T cells in acquired aplastic anemia. Genomic DNA, serving as template, underwent TCR beta VDJ and CDR3 profiling. TCRdb passed the reads through MiXCR, listing each CDR3 protein once. The sample has 250,000 to 300,000 distinct CDR3 sequences, 56% seen once; the top ten hold roughly 1.2%. Whoever was chosen for sequencing had shown CD8+CD57+ cell expansion by flow cytometry. Specimen: sorted CD4+, CD8+, or CD8+CD57+ T cells (not recorded which) from PBMCs. All receptors come from a human donor with aplastic anemia.

This clonotype showed up many times. The chain couples TRBV6-5 to TRBJ2-5; maybe TRBD1 (6 bases). CDR1 and CDR2 from the germline V gene are MNHEY and SVGAGI. With 0 bases removed from V and 5 bases from J, the gap between germline ends came to 10 bases. CDR3 length: 14 residues. DNA for the CDR3: TGTGCCAGCAGTTACTCGGGGGCAGGGGAGACCCAGTACTTC. Its translation: CASSYSGAGETQYF.

This clonotype was observed at least ten times. The V and J genes are TRBV6-5 and TRBJ2-2; tentatively, D is TRBD1 or TRBD2 (6 bases each). V was cut by 7 bases and J by 13 bases, with 25 bases left in between. The CDR3 covers 15 residues. Germline V gene data show CDR1 as MNHEY and CDR2 as SVGAGI. The chain's CDR3 is CASTPRGGSSQALFF. CDR3 in DNA: TGTGCCAGCACCCCGAGAGGGGGGAGCTCCCAAGCGCTGTTTTTT.

The CDR3: CASSPLSLQISTDTQYF. The DNA for the CDR3 is TGTGCCAGCTCGCCGCTTTCGCTACAGATTAGCACAGATACGCAGTATTTT. This chain uses TRBV18 with TRBJ2-3; D is uncertain. Germline values: CDR1 KGHSH, CDR2 LQKENI. Trimming stripped 6 bases from V and 0 bases from J, with 19 bases between. This CDR3 has 17 amino acids.

This clonotype was seen ten or more times. The gene calls are TRBV5-8 and TRBJ2-1, with no clear D. The CDR3 has 15 amino acids. V was shortened by 4 bases and J by 4 bases, with 15 bases between the two germline ends. Germline V gene lookup returns CDR1 SGHTS and CDR2 YDEGEE. CDR3 DNA sequence: TGTGCCAGCAGCCCGCAGTGGGGAACTTACAATGAGCAGTTCTTC. Encoded protein: CASSPQWGTYNEQFF.

The chain recombines TRBV7-9 with TRBJ1-5; D call uncertain. With 6 bases removed from V and 5 bases from J, the gap between germline ends came to 8 bases. This CDR3 contains 12 residues. Germline CDR1 and CDR2: SEHNR and FQNEAQ (reference sequence). The chain's CDR3 is CASSYDDQPQHF. The DNA of the CDR3 is TGTGCCAGCAGTTACGACGATCAGCCCCAGCATTTT.

This chain links TRBV6-6 with TRBJ1-4; TRBD1 matches 9 bases. Trimming at V came to 3 bases and at J to 12 bases, leaving 8 bases not matched to a gene. Germline values: CDR1 MNHNY, CDR2 SVGAGI (reference sequence). This CDR3 spans 14 amino acids. CDR3 sequence: CASSYPGQGEELFF. The CDR3 coding sequence is TGTGCCAGCAGTTATCCGGGACAGGGTGAGGAACTGTTTTTT.

Many counts were recorded for this clonotype. The chain uses TRBV7-2 and TRBJ1-3; D gene unclear. V lost 0 bases, J lost 1 base, and 7 bases lay in between. CDR3 length: 15 amino acids. Per germline, CDR1 SGHTA and CDR2 FQGNSA. This CDR3 reads CASSLAFRSGNTIYF. CDR3 sequence (DNA): TGTGCCAGCAGCTTAGCGTTCCGATCTGGAAACACCATATATTTT.

V gene TRBV19 combines with J gene TRBJ1-1; D ambiguous. Germline V gene sequence: CDR1 LNHDA, CDR2 SQIVND (reference sequence). The CDR3 is made up of 13 amino acids. Trimming shortened V by 3 bases and J by 0 bases, and 5 bases separated the two germline ends. The DNA of the CDR3 is TGTGCCAGTAGTATTCATGTGAACACTGAAGCTTTCTTT. Translated: CASSIHVNTEAFF.

The rearrangement links TRBV5-1 to TRBJ1-4, with D uncertain. The V end lost 5 bases, the J end lost 1 base, and 0 bases lay between the germline ends. The germline gives CDR1 SGHRS, CDR2 YFSETQ. The CDR3 covers 11 residues. CDR3: CASRTNEKLFF. The CDR3 DNA reads TGCGCCAGCAGAACTAATGAAAAACTGTTTTTT.

This clonotype was found once. One end of the junction varies from germline; a read error may be responsible. J is TRBJ2-3 and V is TRBV20-1; D perhaps matches TRBD2 (5 bases). The CDR3 sequence is 13 residues long. Per the germline V gene, CDR1 is DFQATT and CDR2 is SNEGSKA (reference sequence). CDR3 nucleotides: TGCAGTGCTAGAGATAGCGTAGCAGATACGCTGTATTTT. It encodes CSARDSVADTLYF.

Details on this clonotype: Germline is not matched at one junction end, which may reflect a read error. The chain joins TRBV18 to TRBJ2-7; 10 bases are a match to TRBD1. Germline V gives CDR1 KGHSH, CDR2 LQKENI. The CDR3 covers 17 residues. CDR3 amino acids: CASSGTGDGGLNYGQYF. Here the CDR3 DNA reads TGTGCCAGCTCAGGGACAGGGGATGGGGGACTGAACTACGGGCAGTACTTC.

This sequence joins TRBV20-1 and TRBJ1-6, with a weak D call TRBD1 (6 bases). Germline V gene sequence: CDR1 DFQATT, CDR2 SNEGSKA (reference sequence). The V end lost 0 bases, the J end lost 9 bases, and 15 bases lay between the germline ends. The CDR3 is 15 residues long. The CDR3 sequence is CSAREMRGGGSPLHF. The DNA for the CDR3 is TGCAGTGCTAGAGAGATGCGGGGGGGCGGTTCACCCCTCCACTTT.

The rearrangement links TRBV29-1 to TRBJ1-1, with no clear D. This CDR3 is 11 amino acids long. CDR1 is SQVTM, CDR2 ANQGSEA, per germline. The V end lost 4 bases, the J end lost 0 bases, and 3 bases lay between the germline ends. Here the CDR3 DNA reads TGCAGCGTTGGACTGAACACTGAAGCTTTCTTT. Its protein product is CSVGLNTEAFF.

This chain joins TRBV10-2 and TRBJ2-7; a possible D gene is TRBD2 (6 bases). V was cut by 6 bases and J by 4 bases, with 13 bases left in between. From germline, CDR1 is WSHSY and CDR2 SAAADI. CDR3 length: 13 residues. CDR3 protein: CASRRGGEYEQYF. The CDR3 DNA reads as TGCGCCAGCAGGAGAGGAGGGGAGTACGAGCAGTACTTC.

The rearrangement uses TRBV29-1 and TRBJ2-5; 16 nucleotides line up with TRBD2. CDR1 and CDR2 from the germline V gene are SQVTM and ANQGSEA. J gave up 5 bases and V 4 bases, and 10 bases lay outside the gene matches. The CDR3 loop spans 17 amino acids. The CDR3 coding sequence is TGCAGCGTTGTTAGGGGGACTAGCGGGGGGGCCGACGAGACCCAGTACTTC. Encoded protein: CSVVRGTSGGADETQYF.

This clonotype was observed many times. The chain is built from TRBV5-8 and TRBJ1-2; no firm D call. This CDR3 spans 16 amino acids. V was cut by 2 bases and J by 4 bases, with 18 bases left in between. Germline V gives CDR1 SGHTS, CDR2 YDEGEE. The DNA for the CDR3 is TGTGCCAGCAGCTTCCCGGGAGCCCAAGGCCGCTATGGCTACACCTTC. Protein sequence: CASSFPGAQGRYGYTF.

Only a few counts were recorded for this clonotype. The rearrangement uses TRBV2 and TRBJ2-7, with D maybe TRBD2 (5 bases). The CDR3 is made up of 14 amino acids. The ends were cut back, 4 bases at V and 2 bases at J, with 12 bases in the middle. Germline V gene data show CDR1 as SNHLY and CDR2 as FYNNEI. The CDR3 DNA follows: TGTGCCAGCAGTGCCGGCCGGGAAACCTACGAGCAGTACTTC. Translated: CASSAGRETYEQYF.

This clonotype was observed at least ten times. The chain joins TRBV7-8 to TRBJ1-5; 8 bases agree with TRBD1. The J segment lost 2 bases and the V segment lost 2 bases, leaving 2 bases of the junction unmatched. The CDR3 consists of 15 residues. Germline lookup yields CDR1 SGHVS and CDR2 FQNEAQ. The CDR3 reads CASSLKGQGNQPQHF. CDR3 nucleotides: TGTGCCAGCAGCTTAAAGGGACAGGGCAATCAGCCCCAGCATTTT.

This chain links TRBV6-6 with TRBJ1-1, with 8 positions matching TRBD1. Trimming at V came to 6 bases and at J to 2 bases, leaving 8 bases not matched to a gene. The CDR3 has 15 amino acids. Germline-derived CDR1 and CDR2 are MNHNY and SVGAGI (reference sequence). CDR3 protein: CASRPGQGTNTEAFF. The CDR3 bases are TGTGCCAGCAGACCAGGACAGGGAACAAACACTGAAGCTTTCTTT.

Ten or more counts support this clonotype. CDR3 in DNA: TGCGCCAGCAGCTTGCCGCAATCCTCGGGGGGAAATGAGCAGTTCTTC. Protein product: CASSLPQSSGGNEQFF. The chain uses TRBV5-1 and TRBJ2-1; 7 bases are a match to TRBD2. Looked up from germline, CDR1 is SGHRS and CDR2 is YFSETQ. V gave up 1 base and J gave up 7 bases; unmatched junction bases: 11. CDR3 length: 16 amino acids.

J is TRBJ1-6 and V is TRBV25-1, with 8 positions matching TRBD1. The J segment lost 4 bases and the V segment lost 3 bases, leaving 8 bases of the junction unmatched. Germline-derived CDR1 and CDR2 are MGHDK and SYGVNS. CDR3 length: 17 amino acids. The DNA of the CDR3 is TGTGCCAGCAGTGATCCTGGACAGGGCAATTATAATTCACCCCTCCACTTT. As protein: CASSDPGQGNYNSPLHF.

The J gene is TRBJ2-1, the V gene TRBV15; TRBD1 matches at 8 bases. The CDR3 has 15 residues. The germline CDR1 and CDR2 sequences are LNHNV and YYDKDF (reference sequence). The ends lost 3 bases at V and 1 base at J; junction bases unmatched: 2. This chain's CDR3 is CATSSGDRSYNEQFF. Here the CDR3 DNA reads TGTGCCACCAGCAGTGGGGACAGGTCCTACAATGAGCAGTTCTTC.

The CDR3 DNA sequence: TGTGCCACCAGCAGCTCCAGGGGGCCTAGCATTCAGTACTTC. It translates to CATSSSRGPSIQYF. The rearrangement uses TRBV15 and TRBJ2-4, with 8 nucleotides matching TRBD1. CDR1 is LNHNV and CDR2 is YYDKDF in the germline V gene (reference sequence). This CDR3 comprises 14 residues. V lost 3 bases, J lost 9 bases, and 7 bases stayed unmatched.